These T cell receptor beta chains were read from a single sample in a study of T cell clones after liver transplantation. Produced via immunoSEQ multiplex PCR; TCRdb's table is partial and in-frame only. The repertoire holds tens of thousands of clones, around 70% seen once, with over 8% in the top ten. The input for sequencing was CD4+ T cells from blood, taken at the 22-month timepoint. The receptors stem from a human patient who received a liver transplant. Some T cells may have come from the graft donor. The CDR3 runs from the conserved cysteine through the conserved F or W. D genes are given only for firm matches. Some rows mark clone size as missing; the rest say once, few, many or name a class of expanded clone.

clone size,J gene,D gene,V gene,CDR3 protein,CDR3 DNA
-,TRBJ2-5,TRBD2,TRBV9,CASSVATSGSQETQYF,TGTGCCAGCAGCGTAGCCACTAGCGGGAGTCAAGAGACCCAGTACTTC
few,TRBJ1-5,TRBD1,TRBV10-3,CAISDGQGEPQHF,TGTGCCATCAGTGACGGACAGGGGGAGCCCCAGCATTTT
-,TRBJ2-7,-,TRBV5-1,CASSLTGTTYEQYF,TGCGCCAGCAGCTTGACAGGGACAACTTACGAGCAGTACTTC
-,TRBJ2-3,TRBD2,TRBV5-4,CASSPGGLAEDSTDTQYF,TGTGCCAGCAGCCCGGGGGGACTAGCGGAAGATAGCACAGATACGCAGTATTTT
-,TRBJ2-1,-,TRBV6-6,CASSYRDLYNEQFF,TGTGCCAGCAGTTACCGGGACCTATACAATGAGCAGTTCTTC
many,TRBJ2-3,-,TRBV19,CASSISDTQYF,TGTGCCAGTAGTATCTCCGATACGCAGTATTTT
-,TRBJ1-4,-,TRBV7-6,CASSLESDRGGKLFF,TGTGCCAGCAGCTTAGAGTCGGACCGGGGGGGAAAACTGTTTTTT
-,TRBJ2-1,-,TRBV4-1,CASSQAYYNEQFF,TGCGCCAGCAGCCAAGCCTACTACAATGAGCAGTTCTTC
-,TRBJ1-6,-,TRBV4-1,CASSQDPFGDSPLHF,TGCGCCAGCAGCCAAGACCCATTCGGGGATTCACCCCTCCACTTT
-,TRBJ2-7,TRBD1,TRBV4-2,CASSHRGQGGSYEQYF,TGTGCCAGCAGCCATAGAGGACAGGGGGGCTCCTACGAGCAGTACTTC
-,TRBJ2-3,TRBD1,TRBV7-9,CASSLQGESTDTQYF,TGTGCCAGCAGCTTACAGGGGGAATCCACAGATACGCAGTATTTT
-,TRBJ1-4,-,TRBV11-2,CASSLPGLAEKLFF,TGTGCCAGCAGCTTACCAGGTTTGGCTGAAAAACTGTTTTTT
few,TRBJ1-2,-,TRBV5-1,CASSRVDSSLEGYTF,TGCGCCAGCAGCCGAGTGGACAGCTCCTTGGAGGGCTACACCTTC
-,TRBJ1-3,-,TRBV7-9,CASSLDVSGLSGNTIYF,TGTGCCAGCAGCCTAGACGTTTCAGGGCTCTCTGGAAACACCATATATTTT
once,TRBJ1-5,TRBD1,TRBV11-2,CASSLGIRGAGQPQHF,TGTGCCAGCAGCTTAGGCATCAGGGGGGCAGGCCAGCCCCAGCATTTT
-,TRBJ2-7,TRBD1,TRBV6-5,CASSYSGQGTYEQYF,TGTGCCAGCAGTTACTCGGGACAGGGGACCTACGAGCAGTACTTC
few,TRBJ2-7,TRBD1,TRBV5-4,CASSWGQGYEQYF,TGTGCCAGCAGCTGGGGACAGGGCTACGAGCAGTACTTC
-,TRBJ2-3,-,TRBV6-5,CASSYLGPDTQYF,TGTGCCAGCAGTTATTTGGGACCTGATACGCAGTATTTT
-,TRBJ1-6,-,TRBV27,CASSFRGNNSPLHF,TGTGCCAGCAGTTTTAGGGGCAATAATTCACCCCTCCACTTT
-,TRBJ1-5,-,TRBV30,CAWDTGYNQPQHF,TGTGCCTGGGATACAGGCTACAATCAGCCCCAGCATTTT